The next 30 T cell receptor beta chains were all read from a single sample in a study of CD8+ T cells in alopecia areata. Using CD4, CD8alpha, NKG2D, NKG2ACE and other markers, pooled cutaneous lymph node cells were sorted. Extraction of RNA preceded its reverse transcription into cDNA, which served as the sequencing template. The table came from immunoSEQ multiplex PCR; TCRdb's copy has only in-frame clones and leaves some out. The sample includes more than 250,000 clones, none of them occurring once. The sequenced sample was CD4+ T cells sorted from a lymph node. The receptors derive from a C3H/HeJ mouse with alopecia areata. Mouse MHC haplotype: H2-k.

Comment on this clone: Gene names denote mouse genes. The read ends 4 residues before the CDR3 terminus; that terminus is restored from the germline J gene. The V and J genes are TRBV13-2 and TRBJ2-1; 10 bases line up with TRBD2. Germline loops: CDR1 NNHNN, CDR2 SYGAGS (reference sequence). This CDR3 region has 15 residues. The sequenced CDR3 bases are TGTGCCAGCGGTGATGGGAGCTGGGGGGGCTCT. This translates into CASGDGSWGGS. The CDR3 as a whole reads CASGDGSWGGSEQFF.

For this clone: Gene names and germline refer to mouse. The CDR3 end lies 4 residues beyond the end of the read and is filled in from the germline J gene. The genes are TRBV13-2 and TRBJ1-1; D might be TRBD1 (6 bases). This CDR3 is built from 13 residues. Per the germline V gene, CDR1 is NNHNN and CDR2 is SYGAGS (reference sequence). V lost 5 bases, J lost 0 bases, and 8 bases lay in between. CDR3 region: CASGRTANTEVFF. The covered CDR3 bases are TGTGCCAGCGGGCGGACAGCAAACACA.

Worth noting for this clone: The gene names here belong to mouse. The observed sequence ends 4 residues before the CDR3 terminus, with the missing tail filled in from the germline J gene. The chain couples TRBV1 to TRBJ2-5; 11 nucleotides match TRBD2. The CDR3 covers 15 residues. The germline V gene encodes CDR1 NSQYPW and CDR2 LRSPGD (reference sequence). Here the CDR3 reads CTCSGGLGGWDTQYF. Partial CDR3 DNA: TGCACCTGCAGTGGAGGACTGGGGGGTTGGGAC.

Details on this clone: Gene labels here are mouse ones. The CDR3 end falls 4 residues outside the read, so it is completed with the germline J gene. V gene TRBV31 combines with J gene TRBJ2-5; perhaps TRBD2 as D (6 bases). V was trimmed by 2 bases and J by 2 bases, leaving 8 bases between them. The CDR3 is 13 amino acids. Per the germline V gene, CDR1 is GKSSPN and CDR2 is SITVG. Incomplete CDR3 DNA: TGTGCCTGGAGTGGGGGGAGCCAAGAC. Amino acids: CAWSGGSQD. The whole CDR3 reads CAWSGGSQDTQYF. The full variable domain, its missing parts supplied by reference TRBV31 and TRBJ2-5, is AQTIHQWPVAEIKAVGSPLSLGCTIKGKSSPNLYWYWQATGGTLQQLFYSITVGQVESVVQLNLSASRPKDDQFILSTEKLLLSHSGFYLCAWSGGSQDTQYFGPGTRLLVL.

A remark on this clone: Here the gene names and germline are mouse. The DNA ends 4 residues before the CDR3 does, and the rest of the CDR3 is filled in from the germline J gene. The J gene is TRBJ2-3, the V gene TRBV13-2, with D maybe TRBD1 (5 bases). The CDR3 loop spans 16 amino acids. The germline V gene encodes CDR1 NNHNN and CDR2 SYGAGS (reference sequence). The V end was cut by 0 bases, the J end by 0 bases, with 11 bases between. CDR3 residues: CASGDAVQGSAETLYF. The part of the CDR3 DNA that was read is TGTGCCAGCGGTGATGCGGTGCAGGGAAGTGCAGAA.

Worth noting for this clone: Gene names refer to mouse genes. The read terminates 4 residues ahead of where the CDR3 ends, so the germline J gene completes it. This chain links TRBV19 with TRBJ2-1, with 11 bases identical to TRBD1. The germline V gene has CDR1 FNHDT and CDR2 SITEND (reference sequence). The CDR3 runs to 14 residues. The sequenced part of the CDR3 DNA is TGTGCCAGCAGCGGGACAGGGGGGAGGGCT. Its protein product is CASSGTGGRA. The complete CDR3 sequence is CASSGTGGRAEQFF.

The table lists this clone with a few counts. Gene names refer to mouse genes. Read coverage stops 4 residues before the CDR3 terminus; the germline J gene supplies the remainder. V and J are TRBV1 and TRBJ2-1, with 7 nucleotides matching TRBD2. With 1 base clipped from V and 5 bases from J, the junction kept 5 bases outside the gene matches. The CDR3 contains 15 residues. From germline, CDR1 is NSQYPW and CDR2 LRSPGD (reference sequence). The sequenced CDR3 bases are TGCACCTGCAGTGCAGGCTGGGGGTATGATGCT. It encodes CTCSAGWGYDA. The whole CDR3 protein is CTCSAGWGYDAEQFF.

This clone was seen more than once but under ten times. A far larger clone is one nucleotide away, so this likely arose from a read error. Gene names and germline match the mouse. The read finishes 3 residues shy of the CDR3 end, and the germline J gene is used to complete it. This sequence joins TRBV13-1 and TRBJ1-6; D is ambiguous. TRBJ1-6 carries the ORF label, with uncertain function. The CDR3 is 14 amino acids. The germline V gene encodes CDR1 NSHNY and CDR2 SYGAGN. V was cut by 3 bases and J by 0 bases, with 4 bases left in between. CDR3 bases read: TGTGCCAGCAGTGCCATTTCCTATAATTCGCCC. This codes for CASSAISYNSP. The full-length CDR3 reads as CASSAISYNSPLYF.

For this clone: The genes are named according to mouse. The read terminates 4 residues before the CDR3 end, so the remaining end is supplied by the germline J gene. This chain joins TRBV5 and TRBJ2-5; TRBD2 agrees at 13 bases. CDR3 length: 17 amino acids. V shed 1 base, J shed 2 bases, and the junction held 3 bases outside the gene matches. CDR1 is LGHNA, CDR2 YNLKQL, per germline (reference sequence). The CDR3 sequence: CASSQAGLGGIQDTQYF. The covered CDR3 bases are TGTGCCAGCAGCCAAGCGGGACTGGGGGGGATCCAAGAC.

A few counts support this clone. Gene and germline names: mouse. Read coverage stops 4 residues before the CDR3 terminus; the germline J gene supplies the remainder. The V call is TRBV17, the J call TRBJ2-5, with D possibly matching TRBD1 (5 bases). V dropped 5 bases and J dropped 0 bases, with 6 bases sitting between them. This CDR3 has 13 residues. Germline CDR1 reads MNHDT; CDR2 reads YYDKIL. The CDR3 loop reads CASSQGNQDTQYF. The part of the CDR3 DNA that was read is TGTGCTAGCAGTCAGGGTAACCAAGAC.

Note on this clone: These gene names are mouse names. The sequenced fragment ends 4 residues before the CDR3 boundary, so the rest is inferred from the germline J gene. The rearrangement uses TRBV13-1 and TRBJ2-5; 7 bases map to TRBD2. Per the germline V gene, CDR1 is NSHNY and CDR2 is SYGAGN. The CDR3 length is 13 residues. The DNA read from the CDR3 is TGTGCCAGCAGTGACGGGGGGGAGGAC. Its translation: CASSDGGED. The CDR3 as a whole reads CASSDGGEDTQYF.

About this clone itself: Gene labels here are mouse ones. The CDR3 is cut off 4 residues early in the read; its end comes from the germline J gene. V is TRBV5 and J is TRBJ1-2; D might be TRBD1 (6 bases). Germline assignment: CDR1 LGHNA and CDR2 YNLKQL (reference sequence). Trimming removed 0 bases from V and 1 base from J, with 12 bases in between. The CDR3 is made up of 16 amino acids. CDR3 amino acids: CASSQEGGAINSDYTF. CDR3 bases read: TGTGCCAGCAGCCAAGAAGGGGGGGCCATAAACTCC.

This clone has more than one count but fewer than ten. Gene names and germline match the mouse. The DNA ends 4 residues before the CDR3 does, and the rest of the CDR3 is filled in from the germline J gene. Other nucleotide sequences from this sample produce the same CDR3. This chain joins TRBV13-2 and TRBJ2-5, with TRBD2 matching over 9 bases. The length of the CDR3 is 15 residues. CDR1 is NNHNN, CDR2 SYGAGS, per germline (reference sequence). The V segment lost 0 bases and the J segment 2 bases; nucleotides outside the gene matches: 1. The CDR3 sequence: CASGDVGGLQDTQYF. The DNA read from the CDR3 is TGTGCCAGCGGTGATGTGGGGGGGCTCCAAGAC.

This clone was seen many times. Gene labels here are mouse ones. Coverage ceases 4 residues before the CDR3 finishes, and the germline J gene fills in the end. The chain is built from TRBV14 and TRBJ2-3; 7 nucleotides agree with TRBD1. Trimming at V came to 3 bases and at J to 0 bases, leaving 4 bases not matched to a gene. Germline CDR1 is SGHDT and CDR2 is FRDEAV. This CDR3 contains 15 residues. CDR3 region: CASSSGTASAETLYF. The part of the CDR3 DNA that was read is TGTGCCAGCAGTTCCGGGACAGCTAGTGCAGAA.

Only a few counts were recorded for this clone. Mouse gene names and germline throughout. The read ends 4 residues shy of where the CDR3 ends; the end is completed using the germline J gene. Other nucleotide sequences in the sample specify the same CDR3. This sequence joins TRBV1 and TRBJ2-3; TRBD2 agrees at 7 bases. This CDR3 comprises 15 residues. J gave up 0 bases and V 1 base, and 1 base lay outside the gene matches. Germline V gene lookup returns CDR1 NSQYPW and CDR2 LRSPGD (reference sequence). The CDR3 reads CTCSAVLGSAETLYF. The covered CDR3 bases are TGCACCTGCAGTGCAGTACTGGGGAGTGCAGAA.

In its sample, this clone was seen a few times. Genes here carry mouse names. The read comes to an end 4 residues before the CDR3 does, leaving the germline J gene to fill in the end. Other DNA sequences in the sample encode the same CDR3. The V and J genes are TRBV13-2 and TRBJ2-5, with 10 bases fitting TRBD1. This CDR3 comprises 13 residues. Germline-derived CDR1 and CDR2 are NNHNN and SYGAGS (reference sequence). The part of the CDR3 DNA that was read is TGTGCCAGCGGGGACAGGGGGAGGGAC. It encodes CASGDRGRD. In full, the CDR3 reads CASGDRGRDTQYF.

Concerning this clone itself: Gene and germline names: mouse. The read gets to within 4 residues of the CDR3 end, and the germline J gene fills in the rest. The genes are TRBV12-1 and TRBJ2-1, with 7 bases that match TRBD1. The V gene's germline CDR1 is SGHSN and CDR2 HYEKVE. Trimming removed 0 bases from V and 3 bases from J; junction bases left unmatched: 4. This CDR3 spans 15 amino acids. The CDR3 region is CASSLAPGGYAEQFF. The covered CDR3 bases are TGTGCCAGCTCTCTCGCCCCAGGGGGCTATGCT.

In this sample, this clone turned up a few times. Genes and germline are mouse. The sequence runs out 4 residues before the end of the CDR3; the remainder is reconstructed from the germline J gene. This rearrangement joins TRBV19 to TRBJ2-3; 8 positions match TRBD1. Germline V gene lookup returns CDR1 FNHDT and CDR2 SITEND (reference sequence). This CDR3 is built from 15 residues. The V gene end was trimmed by 4 bases and the J gene end by 0 bases; junction bases not matched to a gene: 4. The CDR3 spells CASSLDRVSAETLYF. The covered CDR3 bases are TGTGCCAGCAGTCTGGACAGGGTTAGTGCAGAA.

Remarks on this clone: Mouse gene names and germline throughout. Read coverage stops 4 residues before the CDR3 terminus; the germline J gene supplies the remainder. In the same sample, other DNA sequences code for this CDR3. This chain uses TRBV1 with TRBJ2-2; TRBD2 matches at 11 bases. V shed 2 bases, J shed 2 bases, and the junction held 1 base outside the gene matches. The CDR3 spans 16 residues. CDR1 is NSQYPW, CDR2 LRSPGD, per germline (reference sequence). This CDR3 reads CTCSARTGGNTGQLYF. The DNA read from the CDR3 is TGCACCTGCAGTGCAAGGACTGGGGGGAACACCGGG.

On this clone: Germline and genes: mouse. From the germline J gene comes the end of the CDR3, since the read stops 4 residues before it. The chain couples TRBV5 to TRBJ2-5; 12 nucleotides align to TRBD1. The CDR3 contains 15 residues. The germline gives CDR1 LGHNA, CDR2 YNLKQL (reference sequence). CDR3 amino acids: CASSQAGQGADTQYF. The sequenced part of the CDR3 DNA is TGTGCCAGCAGCCAAGCGGGACAGGGGGCGGAC.

There are a few counts of this clone. Gene names and germline match the mouse. The observed sequence ends 4 residues before the CDR3 terminus, with the missing tail filled in from the germline J gene. In the same sample, other DNA sequences code for this CDR3. The chain combines TRBV5 with TRBJ2-5; D is uncertain. The V end lost 0 bases, the J end lost 0 bases, and 7 bases lay between the germline ends. Germline V gives CDR1 LGHNA, CDR2 YNLKQL (reference sequence). The CDR3 sequence is 15 residues long. Partial CDR3 DNA: TGTGCCAGCAGCCAAGATCCTGGTAACCAAGAC. Translated, it gives CASSQDPGNQD. The complete CDR3 sequence is CASSQDPGNQDTQYF.

Turning to this clone: Gene labels here are mouse ones. The CDR3 extends 4 residues past the end of the read, so its final part is completed from the germline J gene. The rearrangement uses TRBV13-1 and TRBJ2-3; 7 nucleotides match TRBD2. The V and J ends lost 1 base and 1 base, in that order; junction bases with no gene match: 3. This CDR3 contains 15 residues. Germline lookup yields CDR1 NSHNY and CDR2 SYGAGN. The CDR3 bases that were read are TGTGCCAGCAGTGATCTTCTGGGGGGTGCAGAA. It is translated as CASSDLLGGAE. The full CDR3 protein is CASSDLLGGAETLYF.

This clone has just a few counts. Gene names follow the mouse nomenclature. The read terminates 4 residues ahead of where the CDR3 ends, so the germline J gene completes it. The genes are TRBV31 and TRBJ2-7, with a tentative D call TRBD1 (6 bases). This CDR3 has 14 residues. V was shortened by 1 base and J by 0 bases, with 10 bases between the two germline ends. Germline loops: CDR1 GKSSPN, CDR2 SITVG. The CDR3 is CAWSRTVLSYEQYF. The part of the CDR3 DNA that was read is TGTGCCTGGAGTCGGACAGTTCTCTCCTAT.

With respect to this clone: Mouse gene names apply. The read ends 4 residues before the CDR3 terminus; that terminus is restored from the germline J gene. The chain is built from TRBV13-3 and TRBJ2-7, with 11 bases that match TRBD2. The CDR3 has 15 amino acids. With 4 bases clipped from V and 0 bases from J, the junction kept 3 bases outside the gene matches. Per germline, CDR1 NNHDY and CDR2 SYVADS. The CDR3 region is CASSRTGGHSYEQYF. Incomplete CDR3 DNA: TGTGCCAGCAGTCGGACTGGGGGGCACTCCTAT.

This clone has a handful of counts. Mouse gene names and germline throughout. The read stops 4 residues short of the end of the CDR3; the missing end is completed from the germline J gene. At the DNA level, this CDR3 is encoded by other sequences in the same sample as well. The chain carries TRBV5 and TRBJ2-3, with TRBD1 as a possible D gene (5 bases). V shed 1 base and J shed 1 base, with 6 bases lying between them. The germline gives CDR1 LGHNA, CDR2 YNLKQL (reference sequence). This CDR3 region has 14 residues. The CDR3 protein is CASSQARGAETLYF. The covered CDR3 bases are TGTGCCAGCAGCCAAGCCAGGGGTGCAGAA.

In this sample, this clone turned up a few times. Gene names follow the mouse nomenclature. The read falls 4 residues short of the CDR3 end, and the missing part is taken from the germline J gene. The J gene is TRBJ2-1, the V gene TRBV19; TRBD2 matches 14 bases. This CDR3 region has 16 residues. CDR1 is FNHDT and CDR2 is SITEND in the germline V gene (reference sequence). V lost 2 bases to trimming and J lost 6 bases; unmatched junction nucleotides: 4. The sequenced CDR3 bases are TGTGCCAGCAGTATTCCGGGACTGGGGGGGCGTGCT. It encodes CASSIPGLGGRA. The complete CDR3 protein is CASSIPGLGGRAEQFF.

Of note for this clone: Gene names are the mouse ones. The read ends 3 residues shy of where the CDR3 ends; the end is completed using the germline J gene. The chain is built from TRBV13-1 and TRBJ1-6, with 7 nucleotides matching TRBD1. TRBJ1-6 is an ORF, with its function uncertain. Trimming took 3 bases from V and 8 from J; bases not matched to a gene: 2. Germline CDR1 reads NSHNY; CDR2 reads SYGAGN. The CDR3 loop spans 13 amino acids. The CDR3 spells CASSGGTDSPLYF. CDR3 DNA, as far as it was read: TGTGCCAGCAGTGGCGGGACAGATTCGCCC.

This clone was detected a few times. Germline and genes here are mouse. Sequencing ends 4 residues short of the CDR3 end; the germline J gene provides the rest. The chain combines TRBV17 with TRBJ2-4; 13 bases line up with TRBD2. CDR3 length: 15 amino acids. The J segment lost 2 bases and the V segment lost 8 bases, leaving 4 bases of the junction unmatched. Germline V gene sequence: CDR1 MNHDT, CDR2 YYDKIL. CDR3 bases read: TGTGCTAGCGGGGACTGGGGGGGTAATCAAAAC. It encodes CASGDWGGNQN. The full CDR3 sequence reads CASGDWGGNQNTLYF. Based on the CDR3 plus reference TRBV17 and TRBJ2-4, the full variable domain is DTTVKQNPRYKLARVGKPVNLICSQTMNHDTMYWYQKKPNQAPKLLLFYYDKILNREADTFEKFQSSRPNNSFCSLYIGSAGLEYSAMYLCASGDWGGNQNTLYFGAGTRLSVL.

A word on this clone: Since a much larger clone is just one base distant, this may be a read error. Germline and genes here are mouse. The DNA ends 4 residues before the CDR3 does, and the rest of the CDR3 is filled in from the germline J gene. Other DNA sequences in the sample encode the same CDR3. The chain uses TRBV19 and TRBJ1-2; 9 bases align to TRBD1. The CDR3 contains 14 residues. Trimming cost V 4 bases and J 1 base; bases outside gene matches: 2. The germline V gene encodes CDR1 FNHDT and CDR2 SITEND (reference sequence). The covered CDR3 bases are TGTGCCAGCAGTCCGGGACAGGGAAACTCC. Translation gives CASSPGQGNS. The whole CDR3 sequence is CASSPGQGNSDYTF.

Many counts were recorded for this clone. The germline and genes are mouse ones. The read terminates 4 residues ahead of where the CDR3 ends, so the germline J gene completes it. The sample has other DNA sequences that encode this CDR3 too. This chain joins TRBV13-1 and TRBJ2-7; no reliable D call. This CDR3 comprises 12 residues. Germline V gives CDR1 NSHNY, CDR2 SYGAGN. Deletions cut 1 base from V and 3 bases from J, with 5 bases between. The CDR3 bases that were read are TGTGCCAGCAGTGATTACAGCTAT. This sequence encodes CASSDYSY. In full, the CDR3 reads CASSDYSYEQYF.